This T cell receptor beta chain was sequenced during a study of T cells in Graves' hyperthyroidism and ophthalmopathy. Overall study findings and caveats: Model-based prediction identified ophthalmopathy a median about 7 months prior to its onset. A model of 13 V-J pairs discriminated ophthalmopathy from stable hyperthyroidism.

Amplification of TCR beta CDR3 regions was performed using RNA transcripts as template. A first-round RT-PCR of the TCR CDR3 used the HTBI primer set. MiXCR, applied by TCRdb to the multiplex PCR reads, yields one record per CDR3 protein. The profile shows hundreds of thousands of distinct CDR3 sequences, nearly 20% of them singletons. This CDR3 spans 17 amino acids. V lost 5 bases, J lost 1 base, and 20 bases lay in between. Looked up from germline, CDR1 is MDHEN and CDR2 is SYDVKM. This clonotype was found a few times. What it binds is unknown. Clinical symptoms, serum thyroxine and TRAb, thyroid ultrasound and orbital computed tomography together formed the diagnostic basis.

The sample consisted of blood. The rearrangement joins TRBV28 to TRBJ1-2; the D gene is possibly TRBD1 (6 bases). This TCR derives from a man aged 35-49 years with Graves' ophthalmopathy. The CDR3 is CASSGQLTGHLNYGYTF. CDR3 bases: TGTGCCAGCAGTGGCCAACTGACAGGACATCTTAACTATGGCTACACCTTC.